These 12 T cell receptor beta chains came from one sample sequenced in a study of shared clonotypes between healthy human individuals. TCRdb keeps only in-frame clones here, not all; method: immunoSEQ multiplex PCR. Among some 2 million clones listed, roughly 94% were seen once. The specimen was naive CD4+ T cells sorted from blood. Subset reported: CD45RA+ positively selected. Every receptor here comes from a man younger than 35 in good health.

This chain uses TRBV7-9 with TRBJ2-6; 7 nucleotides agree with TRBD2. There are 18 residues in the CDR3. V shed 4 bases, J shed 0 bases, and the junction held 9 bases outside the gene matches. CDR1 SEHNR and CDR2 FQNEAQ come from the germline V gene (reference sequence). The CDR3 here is CASSSWAGVSSGANVLTF. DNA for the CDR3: TGTGCCAGCAGCTCATGGGCGGGGGTTAGCTCTGGGGCCAACGTCCTGACTTTC. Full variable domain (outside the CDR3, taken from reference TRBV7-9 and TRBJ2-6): DTGVSQNPRHKITKRGQNVTFRCDPISEHNRLYWYRQTLGQGPEFLTYFQNEAQLEKSRLLSDRFSAERPKGSFSTLEIQRTEQGDSAMYLCASSSWAGVSSGANVLTFGAGSRLTVL.

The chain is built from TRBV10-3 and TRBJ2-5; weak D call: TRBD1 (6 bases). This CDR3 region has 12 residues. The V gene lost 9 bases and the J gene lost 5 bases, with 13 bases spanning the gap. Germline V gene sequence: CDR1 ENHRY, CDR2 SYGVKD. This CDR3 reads CAIQGLGETQYF. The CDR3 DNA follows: TGTGCCATTCAGGGGCTAGGGGAGACCCAGTACTTC.

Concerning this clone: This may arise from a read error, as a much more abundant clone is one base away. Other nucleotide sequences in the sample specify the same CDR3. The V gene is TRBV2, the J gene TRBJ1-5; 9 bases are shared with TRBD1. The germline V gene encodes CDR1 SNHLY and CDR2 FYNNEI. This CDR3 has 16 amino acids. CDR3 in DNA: TGTGCCAGCAGTGTAAAGGGGACAGGGAACAATCAGCCTCAGCATTTT. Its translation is CASSVKGTGNNQPQHF.

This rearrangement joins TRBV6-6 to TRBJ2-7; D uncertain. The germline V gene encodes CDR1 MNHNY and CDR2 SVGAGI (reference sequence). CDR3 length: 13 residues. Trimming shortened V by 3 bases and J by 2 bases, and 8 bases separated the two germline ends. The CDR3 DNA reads TGTGCCAGCAGTTATCTGGTAGCCTACGAGCAGTACTTC. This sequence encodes CASSYLVAYEQYF.

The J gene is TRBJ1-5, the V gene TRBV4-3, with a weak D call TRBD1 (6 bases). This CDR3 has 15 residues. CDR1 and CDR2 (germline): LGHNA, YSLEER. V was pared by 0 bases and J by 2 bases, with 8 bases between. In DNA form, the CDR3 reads TGCGCCAGCAGCCAAGAACAGGGTGGCAATCAGCCCCAGCATTTT. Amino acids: CASSQEQGGNQPQHF.

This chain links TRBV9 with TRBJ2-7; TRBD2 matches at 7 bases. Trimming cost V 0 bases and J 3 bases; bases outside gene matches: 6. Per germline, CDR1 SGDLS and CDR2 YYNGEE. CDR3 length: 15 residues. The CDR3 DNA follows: TGTGCCAGCAGCGTAGCTCCGGCTAGCGGCTACGAGCAGTACTTC. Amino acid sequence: CASSVAPASGYEQYF.

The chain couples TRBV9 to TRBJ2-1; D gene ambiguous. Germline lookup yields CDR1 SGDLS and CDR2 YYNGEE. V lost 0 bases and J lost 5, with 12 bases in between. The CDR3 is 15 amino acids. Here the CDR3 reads CASSVVAEYHNEQFF. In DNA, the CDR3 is TGTGCCAGCAGCGTAGTGGCCGAATACCACAATGAGCAGTTCTTC.

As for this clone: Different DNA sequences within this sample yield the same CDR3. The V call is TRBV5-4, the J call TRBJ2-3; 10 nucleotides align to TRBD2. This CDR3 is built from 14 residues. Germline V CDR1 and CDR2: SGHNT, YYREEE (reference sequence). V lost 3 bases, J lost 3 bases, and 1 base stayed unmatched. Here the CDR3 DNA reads TGTGCCAGCAGCTCTAGCGGGAGAACAGATACGCAGTATTTT. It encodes CASSSSGRTDTQYF. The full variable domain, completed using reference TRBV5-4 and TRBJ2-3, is ETGVTQSPTHLIKTRGQQVTLRCSSQSGHNTVSWYQQALGQGPQFIFQYYREEENGRGNFPPRFSGLQFPNYSSELNVNALELDDSALYLCASSSSGRTDTQYFGPGTRLTVL.

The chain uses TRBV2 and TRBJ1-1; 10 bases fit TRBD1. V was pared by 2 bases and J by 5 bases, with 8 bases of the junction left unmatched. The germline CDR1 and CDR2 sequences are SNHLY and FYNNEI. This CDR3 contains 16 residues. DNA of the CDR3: TGTGCCAGCAGTGAAAACCCGGGACAGGGGATTACTGAAGCTTTCTTT. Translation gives CASSENPGQGITEAFF.

The CDR3 reads CAIRGGTSGGATDTQYF. The CDR3 bases are TGTGCCATCAGAGGCGGGACTAGCGGGGGGGCAACAGATACGCAGTATTTT. V gene TRBV10-3 combines with J gene TRBJ2-3; 16 positions agree with TRBD2. The ends lost 6 bases at V and 3 bases at J; junction bases unmatched: 6. This CDR3 is 17 amino acids long. Per germline, CDR1 ENHRY and CDR2 SYGVKD.

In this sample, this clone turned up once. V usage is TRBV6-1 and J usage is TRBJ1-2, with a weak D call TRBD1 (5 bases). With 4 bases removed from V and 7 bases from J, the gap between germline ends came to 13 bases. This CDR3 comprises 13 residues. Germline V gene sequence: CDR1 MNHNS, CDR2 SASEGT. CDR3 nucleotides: TGTGCCAGCAGTGGGTTTCAGGGAAGTGGCTACACCTTC. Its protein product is CASSGFQGSGYTF.

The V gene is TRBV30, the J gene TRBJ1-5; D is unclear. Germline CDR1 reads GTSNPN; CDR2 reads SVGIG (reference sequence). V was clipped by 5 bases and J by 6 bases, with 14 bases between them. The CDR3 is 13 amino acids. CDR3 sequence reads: CAWDVNVGQPQHF. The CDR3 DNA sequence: TGTGCCTGGGACGTGAATGTTGGTCAGCCCCAGCATTTT.